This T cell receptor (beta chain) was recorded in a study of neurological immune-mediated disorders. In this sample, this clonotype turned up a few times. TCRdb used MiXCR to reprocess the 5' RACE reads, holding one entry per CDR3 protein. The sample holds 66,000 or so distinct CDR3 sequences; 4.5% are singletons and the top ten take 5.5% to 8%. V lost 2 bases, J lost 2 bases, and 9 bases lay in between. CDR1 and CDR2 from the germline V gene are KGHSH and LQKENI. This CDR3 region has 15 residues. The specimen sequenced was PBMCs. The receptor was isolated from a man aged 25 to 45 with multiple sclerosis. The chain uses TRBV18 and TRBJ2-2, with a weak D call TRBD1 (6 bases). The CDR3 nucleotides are TGTGCCAGCTCACCAACAGGGTACAACACCGGGGAGCTGTTTTTT. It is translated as CASSPTGYNTGELFF.